Listed here are 18 T cell receptor beta chains from one sample, sequenced in a study of T cell changes during pregnancy in multiple sclerosis (dated by TCRdb to the late 2010s). The library relied on the immunoSEQ multiplex PCR assay. TCRdb obtained this table from immuneACCESS and retained in-frame rearrangements with V and J assigned. These tables miss some clones; where compared with another copy, unresolved V genes account for less than half of the shortfall, and the remainder is unexplained. This sample comprises approximately 32,000 clones, about nine tenths of them detected only once. Approximately 4.7% of the sample is in the top ten clones. Sequenced material: CD8+ T cells from peripheral blood mononuclear cells, taken in the first trimester of pregnancy. These TCRs come from a female donor with multiple sclerosis, enrolled in a pregnancy study.

The V gene is TRBV6-4, the J gene TRBJ2-6, with TRBD1 identical over 7 bases. Germline CDR1 reads MRHNA; CDR2 reads SNTAGT. The trim removed 0 bases at V and 2 bases at J, leaving 4 bases unmatched. The CDR3 contains 17 residues. DNA of the CDR3: TGTGCCAGCAGTGACTCGAAAGGGGGCGCTGGGGCCAACGTCCTGACTTTC. This sequence encodes CASSDSKGGAGANVLTF.

In its sample, this clone was seen many times. The chain carries TRBV25-1 and TRBJ2-7; the match to TRBD2 covers 7 bases. The germline gives CDR1 MGHDK, CDR2 SYGVNS. This CDR3 spans 13 amino acids. V dropped 7 bases and J dropped 5; count of bases not matched to a gene: 8. CDR3 nucleotide sequence: TGTGCCAGCACCGCGGGAGCCCTAAACGAGCAGTACTTC. It specifies CASTAGALNEQYF.

The chain is built from TRBV5-5 and TRBJ2-1; 7 nucleotides line up with TRBD2. CDR1 is SGHKS and CDR2 is YYEKEE in the germline V gene (reference sequence). CDR3 size: 15 residues. V was pared by 2 bases and J by 9 bases, with 11 bases of the junction left unmatched. CDR3 amino acids: CASSFRAGEGFEQFF. In DNA, the CDR3 is TGTGCCAGCAGCTTTCGGGCGGGGGAGGGGTTTGAGCAGTTCTTC.

This clone was found many times. The chain employs TRBV10-3 and TRBJ2-5; TRBD1 matches 10 bases. CDR1 is ENHRY, CDR2 SYGVKD, per germline. The ends lost 8 bases at V and 0 bases at J; junction bases unmatched: 9. The CDR3 extends over 16 amino acids. The CDR3 sequence: CAIGDRGQGYQETQYF. The CDR3 DNA reads TGTGCCATCGGGGACCGGGGACAGGGGTACCAAGAGACCCAGTACTTC.

In its sample, this clone was seen a few times. V usage is TRBV14 and J usage is TRBJ1-1; no clear D. Germline CDR1 and CDR2: SGHDN and FVKESK. The CDR3 extends over 14 amino acids. Trimming stripped 0 bases from V and 10 bases from J, with 15 bases between. CDR3 protein: CASSQDVTVLGAFF. CDR3 DNA sequence: TGTGCCAGCAGCCAAGATGTTACAGTCTTGGGAGCTTTCTTT.

The chain uses TRBV27 and TRBJ2-2; D is possibly TRBD1 (6 bases). Germline V gene data show CDR1 as MNHEY and CDR2 as SMNVEV (reference sequence). Trimming removed 4 bases from V and 3 bases from J, with 9 bases in between. This CDR3 contains 14 residues. As DNA, the CDR3 is TGTGCCAGCAGTTCCTGGACAGACACCGGGGAGCTGTTTTTT. Its translation is CASSSWTDTGELFF.

This clone showed up just a few times. The sample contains more than one DNA sequence encoding this CDR3. The rearrangement uses TRBV9 and TRBJ2-1; 11 positions agree with TRBD2. Germline-derived CDR1 and CDR2 are SGDLS and YYNGEE. Germline trimming cut 0 bases from V and 2 bases from J; bases unmatched to any gene: 1. This CDR3 contains 16 residues. For the CDR3, the DNA is TGTGCCAGCAGCGTAGTACTAGCGGGAGCCTACAATGAGCAGTTCTTC. This encodes CASSVVLAGAYNEQFF.

This chain uses TRBV7-9 with TRBJ1-2, with TRBD1 matching over 12 bases. Germline V gives CDR1 SEHNR, CDR2 FQNEAQ (reference sequence). CDR3 size: 15 residues. V lost 4 bases and J lost 5; bases outside the gene matches: 5. The CDR3 nucleotides read TGTGCCAGCAGCTCCGGGACAGGGGGCGCTTATGGCTACACCTTC. Translation: CASSSGTGGAYGYTF.

The chain is built from TRBV4-3 and TRBJ2-7, with 7 bases that match TRBD1. V gave up 1 base and J gave up 6 bases; unmatched junction bases: 3. This CDR3 comprises 13 residues. CDR1 is LGHNA and CDR2 is YSLEER in the germline V gene. Here the CDR3 DNA reads TGCGCCAGCAGCCAAGTCAGGGGGTTCGAGCAGTACTTC. Translation gives CASSQVRGFEQYF.

This chain uses TRBV7-9 with TRBJ2-7; possible D gene TRBD1, 6 bases. This CDR3 is built from 15 residues. The V end lost 5 bases, the J end lost 5 bases, and 19 bases lay between the germline ends. Germline lookup yields CDR1 SEHNR and CDR2 FQNEAQ (reference sequence). CDR3 sequence (DNA): TGTGCCAGCAGCCACCCTTGGCAGGGGCTCAACGAGCAGTACTTC. The encoded protein is CASSHPWQGLNEQYF.

The V gene is TRBV30, the J gene TRBJ2-2; D remains unclear. The CDR3 has 11 residues. Trimming took 5 bases from V and 6 from J, leaving 7 bases between them. Germline lookup yields CDR1 GTSNPN and CDR2 SVGIG (reference sequence). The CDR3 loop is CAWGPAGELFF. The CDR3 DNA reads TGTGCCTGGGGGCCGGCCGGGGAGCTGTTTTTT. The whole variable domain, remainder taken from reference TRBV30 and TRBJ2-2, is SQTIHQWPATLVQPVGSPLSLECTVEGTSNPNLYWYRQAAGRGLQLLFYSVGIGQISSEVPQNLSASRPQDRQFILSSKKLLLSDSGFYLCAWGPAGELFFGEGSRLTVL.

The sample holds one count of this clone. The chain links TRBV11-1 to TRBJ2-7; 7 nucleotides match TRBD1. J lost 0 bases, V lost 5 bases, and 4 bases had no gene match. Germline V gene lookup returns CDR1 SGHAT and CDR2 FQDESV (reference sequence). CDR3 length equals 14 residues. The CDR3 spells CASSQRDSSYEQYF. The CDR3 nucleotides read TGTGCCAGCAGCCAGAGGGACAGCTCCTACGAGCAGTACTTC.

The chain employs TRBV4-1 and TRBJ2-3, with 12 bases lining up with TRBD2. The V gene end was trimmed by 4 bases and the J gene end by 4 bases; junction bases not matched to a gene: 6. The CDR3 length is 16 residues. CDR1 is MGHRA, CDR2 YSYEKL, per germline. CDR3 protein: CASSPGTSGFPDTQYF. DNA for the CDR3: TGCGCCAGCAGCCCTGGGACTAGCGGGTTCCCAGATACGCAGTATTTT.

The V and J genes are TRBV29-1 and TRBJ2-1; possibly TRBD1 for D (6 bases). V dropped 7 bases and J dropped 2 bases, with 12 bases sitting between them. The CDR3 consists of 13 residues. Germline loops: CDR1 SQVTM, CDR2 ANQGSEA. CDR3 sequence reads: CSATGYTYNEQFF. The CDR3 region has the DNA TGCAGCGCCACAGGGTATACCTACAATGAGCAGTTCTTC.

The chain joins TRBV13 to TRBJ2-1; D is uncertain. Per the germline V gene, CDR1 is PRHDT and CDR2 is FYEKMQ (reference sequence). V was shortened by 5 bases and J by 7 bases, with 12 bases between the two germline ends. The CDR3 length is 13 residues. The CDR3 region is CASSPPSVNEQFF. CDR3 in DNA: TGTGCCAGCAGCCCCCCCAGCGTAAATGAGCAGTTCTTC.

Of note for this clone: Other DNA sequences in this sample translate to the same CDR3. The genes are TRBV5-1 and TRBJ2-7, with 7 nucleotides matching TRBD1. Losses at the gene ends were 4 bases for V and 0 bases for J; bases not matched to a gene: 4. The germline V gene encodes CDR1 SGHRS and CDR2 YFSETQ. The CDR3 has 14 residues. The CDR3 sequence is CASSPGDSSYEQYF. The DNA for the CDR3 is TGCGCCAGCAGCCCTGGGGACAGCTCCTACGAGCAGTACTTC.

The chain has TRBV19 and TRBJ2-7; 9 nucleotides agree with TRBD2. The V segment lost 2 bases and the J segment 3 bases; nucleotides outside the gene matches: 8. CDR1 and CDR2 from the germline V gene are LNHDA and SQIVND (reference sequence). The CDR3 spans 16 residues. In DNA form, the CDR3 reads TGTGCCAGTAGTATACCTCCGGCTAGCGGGATCTACGAGCAGTACTTC. Translating gives CASSIPPASGIYEQYF.

The rearrangement links TRBV14 to TRBJ2-7; D is ambiguous. Germline V gene lookup returns CDR1 SGHDN and CDR2 FVKESK. V was trimmed by 4 bases and J by 0 bases, leaving 4 bases between them. CDR3 length: 12 residues. CDR3 loop: CASSLYSYEQYF. The CDR3 DNA follows: TGTGCCAGCAGCCTTTACTCCTACGAGCAGTACTTC.